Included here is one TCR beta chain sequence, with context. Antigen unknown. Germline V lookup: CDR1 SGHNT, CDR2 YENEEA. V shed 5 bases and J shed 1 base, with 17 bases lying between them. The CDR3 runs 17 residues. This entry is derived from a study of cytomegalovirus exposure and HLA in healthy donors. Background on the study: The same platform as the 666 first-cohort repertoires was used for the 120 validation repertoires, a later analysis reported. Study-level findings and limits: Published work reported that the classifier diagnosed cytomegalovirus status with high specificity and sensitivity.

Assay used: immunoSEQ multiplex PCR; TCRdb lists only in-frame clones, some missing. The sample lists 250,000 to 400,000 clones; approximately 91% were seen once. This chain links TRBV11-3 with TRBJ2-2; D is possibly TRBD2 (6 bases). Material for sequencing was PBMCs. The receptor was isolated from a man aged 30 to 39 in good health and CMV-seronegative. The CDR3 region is CASSHRPGLMNTGELFF. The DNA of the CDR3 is TGTGCCAGCAGCCACCGGCCGGGACTCATGAACACCGGGGAGCTGTTTTTT.